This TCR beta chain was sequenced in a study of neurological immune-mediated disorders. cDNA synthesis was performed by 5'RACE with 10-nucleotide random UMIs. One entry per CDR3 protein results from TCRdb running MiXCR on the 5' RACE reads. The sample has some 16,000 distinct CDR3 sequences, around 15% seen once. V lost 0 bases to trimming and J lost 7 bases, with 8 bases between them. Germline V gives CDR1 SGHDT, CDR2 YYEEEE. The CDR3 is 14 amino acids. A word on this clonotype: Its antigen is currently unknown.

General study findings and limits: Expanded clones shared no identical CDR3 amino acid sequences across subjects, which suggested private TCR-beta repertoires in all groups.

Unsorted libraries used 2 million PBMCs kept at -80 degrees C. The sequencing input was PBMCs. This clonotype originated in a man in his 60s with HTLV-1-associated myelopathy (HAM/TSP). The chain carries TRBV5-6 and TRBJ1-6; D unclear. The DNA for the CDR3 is TGTGCCAGCAGCTTGGGGGCTATAAATTCACCCCTCCACTTT. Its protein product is CASSLGAINSPLHF.